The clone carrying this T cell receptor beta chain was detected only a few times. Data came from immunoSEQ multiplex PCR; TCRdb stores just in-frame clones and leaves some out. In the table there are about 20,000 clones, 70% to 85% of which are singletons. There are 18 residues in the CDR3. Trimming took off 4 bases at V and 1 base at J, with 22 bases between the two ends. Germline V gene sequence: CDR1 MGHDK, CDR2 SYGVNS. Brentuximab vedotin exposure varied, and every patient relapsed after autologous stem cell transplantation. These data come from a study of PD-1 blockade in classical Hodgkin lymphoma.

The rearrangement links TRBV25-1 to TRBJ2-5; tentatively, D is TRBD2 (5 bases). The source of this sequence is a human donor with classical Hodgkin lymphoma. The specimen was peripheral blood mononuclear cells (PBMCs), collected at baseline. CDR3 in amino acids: CASSGVYAAPGVQETQYF. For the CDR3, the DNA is TGTGCCAGCAGTGGGGTATATGCTGCTCCCGGGGTCCAAGAGACCCAGTACTTC.